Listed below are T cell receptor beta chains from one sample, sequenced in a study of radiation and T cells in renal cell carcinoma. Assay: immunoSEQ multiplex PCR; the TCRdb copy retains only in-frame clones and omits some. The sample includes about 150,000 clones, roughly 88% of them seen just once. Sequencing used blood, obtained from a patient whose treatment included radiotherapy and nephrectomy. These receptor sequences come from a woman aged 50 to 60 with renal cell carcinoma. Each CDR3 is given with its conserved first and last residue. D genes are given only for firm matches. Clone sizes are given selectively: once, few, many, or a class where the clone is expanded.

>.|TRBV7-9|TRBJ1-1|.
CASSLSGQPGTEAFF
TGTGCCAGCAGCTTATCGGGGCAGCCGGGCACTGAAGCTTTCTTT
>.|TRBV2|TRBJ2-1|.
CASTRDSYNEQFF
TGTGCCAGCACGAGGGACTCCTACAATGAGCAGTTCTTC
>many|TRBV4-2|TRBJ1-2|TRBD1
CASSQGQGALDGYTF
TGTGCCAGCAGCCAAGGGCAGGGGGCCTTAGATGGCTACACCTTC
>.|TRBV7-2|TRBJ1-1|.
CASSPGGVMNTEAFF
TGTGCCAGCAGCCCCGGGGGGGTTATGAACACTGAAGCTTTCTTT
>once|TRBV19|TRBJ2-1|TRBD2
CASSIGAGGYREQFF
TGTGCCAGTAGTATCGGAGCGGGGGGCTATCGCGAGCAGTTCTTC
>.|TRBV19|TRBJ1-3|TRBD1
CASSIPGGVTGNTIYF
TGTGCCAGTAGTATTCCAGGGGGCGTTACTGGAAACACCATATATTTT
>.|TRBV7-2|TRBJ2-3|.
CASSLVGADTQYF
TGTGCCAGCAGCTTAGTGGGAGCAGATACGCAGTATTTT
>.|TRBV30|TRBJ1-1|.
CAWSKWREANTEAFF
TGTGCCTGGAGTAAGTGGCGGGAGGCGAACACTGAAGCTTTCTTT
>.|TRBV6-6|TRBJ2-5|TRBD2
CASSYSTSGGQETQYF
TGTGCCAGCAGTTACTCGACTAGCGGGGGGCAAGAGACCCAGTACTTC
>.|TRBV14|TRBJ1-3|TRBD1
CASSQVRGRGNTIYF
TGTGCCAGCAGCCAAGTAAGGGGGCGAGGAAACACCATATATTTT
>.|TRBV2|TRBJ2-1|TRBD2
CASRFTGGLNEQFF
TGTGCCAGCCGGTTTACGGGGGGGCTGAATGAGCAGTTCTTC
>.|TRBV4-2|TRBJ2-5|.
CASSQGRGARQETQYF
TGTGCCAGCAGCCAAGGGCGAGGAGCCAGACAAGAGACCCAGTACTTC
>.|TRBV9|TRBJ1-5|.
CASSVDLGNQPQHF
TGTGCCAGCAGCGTAGATTTAGGCAATCAGCCCCAGCATTTT
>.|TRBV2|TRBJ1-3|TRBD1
CASRPDRVSGNTIYF
TGTGCCAGCAGACCCGACAGGGTGTCAGGAAACACCATATATTTT
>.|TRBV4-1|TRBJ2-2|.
CASRPQGNTGELFF
TGCGCCAGCAGACCACAGGGAAACACCGGGGAGCTGTTTTTT
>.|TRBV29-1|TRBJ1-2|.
CSVAEGRLGYTF
TGCAGCGTTGCCGAGGGGCGGCTTGGCTACACCTTC
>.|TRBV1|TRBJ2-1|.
CTSSRGVGRNEQFF
TGCACCAGCAGCCGGGGGGTCGGTCGCAATGAGCAGTTCTTC
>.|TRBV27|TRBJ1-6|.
CASSLNRNSPLHF
TGTGCCAGCAGTTTAAACAGGAACTCACCCCTCCACTTT
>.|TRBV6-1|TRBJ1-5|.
CASSDGVVGPLSPQHF
TGTGCCAGCAGTGACGGGGTGGTGGGACCCCTTTCTCCCCAGCATTTT
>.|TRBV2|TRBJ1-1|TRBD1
CARRRDRDRQAFF
TGTGCCAGAAGAAGGGACAGGGATAGACAAGCTTTCTTT
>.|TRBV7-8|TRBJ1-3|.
CASRRTESSGNTIYF
TGTGCCAGCAGACGGACAGAGAGCTCTGGAAACACCATATATTTT
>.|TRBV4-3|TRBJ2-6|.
CASSQRGYGANVLTF
TGCGCCAGCAGCCAAAGGGGCTATGGGGCCAACGTCCTGACTTTC
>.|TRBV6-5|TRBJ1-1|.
CASSYSSGFTEAFF
TGTGCCAGCAGTTACTCGAGCGGGTTCACTGAAGCTTTCTTT
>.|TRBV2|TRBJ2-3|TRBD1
CAVQGNTDTQYF
TGTGCCGTACAGGGGAACACAGATACGCAGTATTTT
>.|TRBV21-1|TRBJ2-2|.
CASSTRDRATGTGELFF
TGTGCCAGCAGCACCCGGGACAGGGCCACCGGGACCGGGGAGCTGTTTTTT
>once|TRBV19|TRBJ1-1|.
CASSTGHPTEAFF
TGTGCCAGTAGTACTGGACATCCTACTGAAGCTTTCTTT
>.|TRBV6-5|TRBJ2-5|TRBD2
CASSSSSGAQETQYF
TGTGCCAGCAGTTCATCTAGCGGGGCGCAAGAGACCCAGTACTTC
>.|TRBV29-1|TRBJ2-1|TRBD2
CSGSFTSGGNEQFF
TGCAGCGGTTCATTTACTAGCGGGGGCAATGAGCAGTTCTTC
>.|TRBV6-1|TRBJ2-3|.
CASSEVGFADTQYF
TGTGCCAGCAGTGAAGTCGGATTCGCAGATACGCAGTATTTT
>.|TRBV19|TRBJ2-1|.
CASSPGDPQGFEQFF
TGTGCCAGTAGCCCGGGGGACCCCCAGGGTTTTGAGCAGTTCTTC
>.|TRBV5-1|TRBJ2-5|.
CASSLSTPQETQYF
TGCGCCAGCAGCTTGTCGACACCCCAAGAGACCCAGTACTTC
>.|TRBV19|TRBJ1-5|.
CASSIENRVYQPQHF
TGTGCCAGTAGTATAGAGAACAGGGTTTATCAGCCCCAGCATTTT
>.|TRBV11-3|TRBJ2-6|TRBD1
CASSLGQGEAGANVLTF
TGTGCCAGCAGCTTGGGACAGGGGGAGGCTGGGGCCAACGTCCTGACTTTC
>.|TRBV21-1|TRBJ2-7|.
CASSKTNEQYF
TGTGCCAGCAGCAAAACGAACGAGCAGTACTTC
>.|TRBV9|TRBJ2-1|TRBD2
CASSVNPAGATYNEQFF
TGTGCCAGCAGCGTGAACCCAGCGGGGGCGACATACAATGAGCAGTTCTTC
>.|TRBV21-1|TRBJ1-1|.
CASSKAGGCAFF
TGTGCCAGCAGCAAAGCGGGTGGTTGTGCTTTCTTT
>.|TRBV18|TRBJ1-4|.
CASSPPGGTGEKLFF
TGTGCCAGCTCACCACCAGGCGGCACAGGGGAAAAACTGTTTTTT
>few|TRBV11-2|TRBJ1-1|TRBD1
CASRTGQRTEAFF
TGTGCCAGCAGGACGGGACAGCGGACTGAAGCTTTCTTT
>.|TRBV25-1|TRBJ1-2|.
CASSEWAGGYGYTF
TGTGCCAGCAGTGAATGGGCAGGAGGCTATGGCTACACCTTC
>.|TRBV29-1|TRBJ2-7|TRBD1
CSVEVGDRSSYEQYF
TGCAGCGTTGAAGTGGGGGACAGGAGCTCCTACGAGCAGTACTTC
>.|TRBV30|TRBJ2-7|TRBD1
CAWSVQGSYEQYF
TGTGCCTGGAGTGTACAGGGGAGCTACGAGCAGTACTTC
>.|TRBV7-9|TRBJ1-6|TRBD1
CASSSQGAVYNSPLHF
TGTGCCAGCAGCTCCCAGGGGGCGGTGTATAATTCACCCCTCCACTTT
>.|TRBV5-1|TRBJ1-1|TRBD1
CASSFAGTENTEAFF
TGCGCCAGCAGCTTCGCCGGGACAGAGAACACTGAAGCTTTCTTT
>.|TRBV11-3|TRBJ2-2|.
CASSLLPTELFF
TGTGCCAGCAGCTTACTGCCGACAGAGCTGTTTTTT
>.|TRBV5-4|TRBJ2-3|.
CASSRASTDTQYF
TGTGCCAGCAGCCGGGCCTCCACAGATACGCAGTATTTT